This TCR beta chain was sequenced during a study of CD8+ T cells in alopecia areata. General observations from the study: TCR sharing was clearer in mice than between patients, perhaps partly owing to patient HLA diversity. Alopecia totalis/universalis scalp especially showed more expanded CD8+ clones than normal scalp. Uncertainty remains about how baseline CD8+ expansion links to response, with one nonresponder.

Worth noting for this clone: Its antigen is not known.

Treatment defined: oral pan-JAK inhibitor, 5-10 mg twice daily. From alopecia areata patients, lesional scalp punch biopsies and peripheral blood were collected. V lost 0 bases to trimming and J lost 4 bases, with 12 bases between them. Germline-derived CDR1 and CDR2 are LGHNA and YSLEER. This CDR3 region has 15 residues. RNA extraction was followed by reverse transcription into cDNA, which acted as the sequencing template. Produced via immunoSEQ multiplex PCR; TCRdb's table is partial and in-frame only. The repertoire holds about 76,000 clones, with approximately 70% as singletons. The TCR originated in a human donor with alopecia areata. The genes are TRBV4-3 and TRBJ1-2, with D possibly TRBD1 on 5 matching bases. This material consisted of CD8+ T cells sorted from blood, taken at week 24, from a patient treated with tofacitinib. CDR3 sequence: CASSQDRARGYGYTF. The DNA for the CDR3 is TGCGCCAGCAGCCAAGACAGGGCCCGGGGCTATGGCTACACCTTC.